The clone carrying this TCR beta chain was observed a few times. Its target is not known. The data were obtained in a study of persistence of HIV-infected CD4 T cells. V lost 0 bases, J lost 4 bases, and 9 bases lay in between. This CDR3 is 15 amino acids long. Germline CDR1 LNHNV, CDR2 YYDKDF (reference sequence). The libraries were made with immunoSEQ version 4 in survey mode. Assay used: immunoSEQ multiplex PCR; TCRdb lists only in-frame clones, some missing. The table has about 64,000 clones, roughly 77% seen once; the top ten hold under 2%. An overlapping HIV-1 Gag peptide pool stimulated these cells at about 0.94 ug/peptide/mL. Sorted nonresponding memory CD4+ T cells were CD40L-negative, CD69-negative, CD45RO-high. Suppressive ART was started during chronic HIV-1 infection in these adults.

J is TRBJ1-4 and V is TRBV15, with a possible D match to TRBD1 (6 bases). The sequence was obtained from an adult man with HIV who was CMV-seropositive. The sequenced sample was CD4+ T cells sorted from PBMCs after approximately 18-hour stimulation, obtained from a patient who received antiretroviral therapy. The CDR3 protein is CATSRDGQHNEKLFF. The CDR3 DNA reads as TGTGCCACCAGCAGAGATGGACAGCATAATGAAAAACTGTTTTTT.